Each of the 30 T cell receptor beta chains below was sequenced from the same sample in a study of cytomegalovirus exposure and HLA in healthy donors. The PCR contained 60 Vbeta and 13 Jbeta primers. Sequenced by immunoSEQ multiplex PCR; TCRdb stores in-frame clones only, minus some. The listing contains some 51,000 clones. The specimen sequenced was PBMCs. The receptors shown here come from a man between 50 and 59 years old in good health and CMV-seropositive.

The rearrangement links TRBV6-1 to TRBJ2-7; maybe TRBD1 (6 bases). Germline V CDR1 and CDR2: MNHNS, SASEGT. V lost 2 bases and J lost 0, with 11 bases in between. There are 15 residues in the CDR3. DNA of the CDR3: TGTGCCAGCAGTGAATATAAGGGGGACTCCTACGAGCAGTACTTC. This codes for CASSEYKGDSYEQYF.

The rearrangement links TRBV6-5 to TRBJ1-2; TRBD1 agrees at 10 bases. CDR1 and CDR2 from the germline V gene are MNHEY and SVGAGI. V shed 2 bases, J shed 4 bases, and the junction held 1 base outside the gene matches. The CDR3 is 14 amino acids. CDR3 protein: CASSYGTGVYGYTF. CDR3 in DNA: TGTGCCAGCAGTTACGGGACAGGGGTCTATGGCTACACCTTC.

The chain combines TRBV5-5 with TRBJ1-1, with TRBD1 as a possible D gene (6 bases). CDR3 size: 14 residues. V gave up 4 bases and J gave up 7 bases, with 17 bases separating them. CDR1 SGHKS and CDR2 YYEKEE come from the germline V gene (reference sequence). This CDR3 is CASSASGTRIEAFF. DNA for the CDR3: TGTGCCAGCAGCGCTTCCGGGACACGAATTGAAGCTTTCTTT.

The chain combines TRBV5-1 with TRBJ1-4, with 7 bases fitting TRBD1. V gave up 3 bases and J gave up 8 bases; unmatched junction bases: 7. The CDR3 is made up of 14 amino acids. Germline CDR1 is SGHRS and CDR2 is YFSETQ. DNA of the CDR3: TGCGCCAGCAGCTCACAGGGGTTCGAGGAAAAACTGTTTTTT. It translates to CASSSQGFEEKLFF.

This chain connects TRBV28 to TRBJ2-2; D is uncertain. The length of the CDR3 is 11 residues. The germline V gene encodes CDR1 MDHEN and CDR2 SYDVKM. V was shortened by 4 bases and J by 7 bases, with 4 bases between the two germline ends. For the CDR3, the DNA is TGTGCCAGCAGTTCAATCGGGGAGCTGTTTTTT. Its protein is CASSSIGELFF.

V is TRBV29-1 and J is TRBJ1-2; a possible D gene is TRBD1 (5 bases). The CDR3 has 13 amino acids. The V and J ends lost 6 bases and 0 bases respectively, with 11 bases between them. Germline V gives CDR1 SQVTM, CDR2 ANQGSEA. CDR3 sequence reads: CSVSQGTNYGYTF. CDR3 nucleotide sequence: TGCAGCGTCTCTCAGGGAACTAACTATGGCTACACCTTC.

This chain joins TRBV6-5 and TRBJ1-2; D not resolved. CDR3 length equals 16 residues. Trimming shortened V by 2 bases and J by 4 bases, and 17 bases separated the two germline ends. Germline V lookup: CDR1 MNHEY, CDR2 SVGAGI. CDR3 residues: CASSYEGGQLPYGYTF. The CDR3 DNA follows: TGTGCCAGCAGTTACGAGGGTGGTCAGTTACCCTATGGCTACACCTTC.

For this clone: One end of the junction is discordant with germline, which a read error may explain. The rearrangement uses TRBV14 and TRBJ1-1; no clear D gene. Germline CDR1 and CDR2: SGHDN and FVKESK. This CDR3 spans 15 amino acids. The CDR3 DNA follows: TGTGCCAGCAGCCAAGATCTGGGAGGAAACACTAAAGCTTTCTTT. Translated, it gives CASSQDLGGNTKAFF.

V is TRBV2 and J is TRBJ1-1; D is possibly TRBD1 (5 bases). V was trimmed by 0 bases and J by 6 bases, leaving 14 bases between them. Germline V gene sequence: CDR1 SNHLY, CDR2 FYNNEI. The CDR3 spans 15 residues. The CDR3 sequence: CASSEATAPTAEAFF. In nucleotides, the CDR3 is TGTGCCAGCAGTGAAGCGACAGCCCCGACCGCTGAAGCTTTCTTT.

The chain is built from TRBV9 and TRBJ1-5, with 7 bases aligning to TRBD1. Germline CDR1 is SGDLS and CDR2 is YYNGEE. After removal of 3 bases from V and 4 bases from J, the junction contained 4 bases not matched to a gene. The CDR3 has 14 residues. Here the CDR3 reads CASSEGTVNQPQHF. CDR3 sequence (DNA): TGTGCCAGCAGCGAAGGGACAGTTAATCAGCCCCAGCATTTT.

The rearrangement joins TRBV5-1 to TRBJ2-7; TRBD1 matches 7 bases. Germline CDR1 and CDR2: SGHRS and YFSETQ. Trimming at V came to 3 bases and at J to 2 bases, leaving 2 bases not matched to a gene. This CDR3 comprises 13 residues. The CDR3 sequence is CASSSGQPYEQYF. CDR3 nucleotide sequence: TGCGCCAGCAGCTCGGGACAGCCCTACGAGCAGTACTTC. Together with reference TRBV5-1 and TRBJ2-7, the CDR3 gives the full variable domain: KAGVTQTPRYLIKTRGQQVTLSCSPISGHRSVSWYQQTPGQGLQFLFEYFSETQRNKGNFPGRFSGRQFSNSRSEMNVSTLELGDSALYLCASSSGQPYEQYFGPGTRLTVT.

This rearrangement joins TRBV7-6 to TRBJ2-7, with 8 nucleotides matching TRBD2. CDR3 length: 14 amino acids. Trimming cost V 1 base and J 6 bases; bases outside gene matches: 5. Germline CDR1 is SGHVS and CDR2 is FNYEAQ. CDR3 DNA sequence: TGTGCCAGCAGCTTAGAAGGGCGGGAGGTCGAGCAGTACTTC. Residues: CASSLEGREVEQYF.

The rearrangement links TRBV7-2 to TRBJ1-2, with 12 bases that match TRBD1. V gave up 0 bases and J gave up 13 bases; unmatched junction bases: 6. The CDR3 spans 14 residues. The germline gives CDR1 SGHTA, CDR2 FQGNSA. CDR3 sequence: CASSLARDRGHFTF. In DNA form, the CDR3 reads TGTGCCAGCAGCTTAGCGCGGGACAGGGGGCACTTCACCTTC.

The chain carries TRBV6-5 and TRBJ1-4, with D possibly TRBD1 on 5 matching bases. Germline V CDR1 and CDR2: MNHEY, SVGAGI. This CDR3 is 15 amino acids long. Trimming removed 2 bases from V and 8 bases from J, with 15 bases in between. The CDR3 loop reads CASSYGGDPSEKLFF. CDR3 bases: TGTGCCAGCAGTTACGGGGGGGACCCCTCCGAAAAACTGTTTTTT.

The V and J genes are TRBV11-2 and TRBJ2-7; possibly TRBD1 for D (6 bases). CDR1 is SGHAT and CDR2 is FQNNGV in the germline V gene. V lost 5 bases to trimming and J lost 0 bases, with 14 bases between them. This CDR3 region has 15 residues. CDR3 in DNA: TGTGCCAGCAGCACGACAGGCTATAGCTCCTACGAGCAGTACTTC. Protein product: CASSTTGYSSYEQYF.

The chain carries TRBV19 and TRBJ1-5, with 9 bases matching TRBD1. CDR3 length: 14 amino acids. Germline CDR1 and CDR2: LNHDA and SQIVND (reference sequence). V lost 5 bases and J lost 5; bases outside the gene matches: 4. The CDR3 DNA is TGTGCCAGTAGTGTCGGGACAGGGTATCAGCCCCAGCATTTT. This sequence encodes CASSVGTGYQPQHF. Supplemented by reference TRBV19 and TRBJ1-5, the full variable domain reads DGGITQSPKYLFRKEGQNVTLSCEQNLNHDAMYWYRQDPGQGLRLIYYSQIVNDFQKGDIAEGYSVSREKKESFPLTVTSAQKNPTAFYLCASSVGTGYQPQHFGDGTRLSIL.

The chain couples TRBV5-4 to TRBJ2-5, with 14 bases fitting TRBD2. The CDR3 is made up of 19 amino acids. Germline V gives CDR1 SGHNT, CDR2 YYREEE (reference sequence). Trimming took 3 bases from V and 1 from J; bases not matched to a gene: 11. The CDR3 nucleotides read TGTGCCAGCAGCTGGAAAGCCGGGACTAGCGGGGGACGCCAAGAGACCCAGTACTTC. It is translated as CASSWKAGTSGGRQETQYF.

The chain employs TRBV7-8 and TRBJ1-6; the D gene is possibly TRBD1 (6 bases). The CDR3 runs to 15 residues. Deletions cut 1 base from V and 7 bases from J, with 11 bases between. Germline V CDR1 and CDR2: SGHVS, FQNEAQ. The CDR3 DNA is TGTGCCAGCAGCTTAGAGGTACAGGGAAATTCACCCCTCCACTTT. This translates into CASSLEVQGNSPLHF.

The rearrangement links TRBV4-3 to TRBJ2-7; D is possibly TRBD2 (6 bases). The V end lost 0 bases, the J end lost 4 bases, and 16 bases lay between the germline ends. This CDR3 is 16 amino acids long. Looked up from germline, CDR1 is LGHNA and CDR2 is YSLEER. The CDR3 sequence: CASSQDLVVAVYEQYF. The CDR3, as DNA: TGCGCCAGCAGCCAAGATCTGGTGGTAGCGGTATACGAGCAGTACTTC.

The CDR3 loop reads CASSLSNRVRTTEAFF. The DNA for the CDR3 is TGTGCCAGCAGTTTATCGAACAGGGTCAGGACCACTGAAGCTTTCTTT. The rearrangement joins TRBV27 to TRBJ1-1; D might be TRBD1 (6 bases). V was pared by 0 bases and J by 4 bases, with 15 bases between. This CDR3 contains 16 residues. The V gene's germline CDR1 is MNHEY and CDR2 SMNVEV (reference sequence).

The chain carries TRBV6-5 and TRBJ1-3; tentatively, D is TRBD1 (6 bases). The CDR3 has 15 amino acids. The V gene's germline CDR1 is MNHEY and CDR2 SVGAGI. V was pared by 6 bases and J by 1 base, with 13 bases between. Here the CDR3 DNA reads TGTGCCAGCAGGACACAGGGCTGGTCTGGAAACACCATATATTTT. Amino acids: CASRTQGWSGNTIYF.

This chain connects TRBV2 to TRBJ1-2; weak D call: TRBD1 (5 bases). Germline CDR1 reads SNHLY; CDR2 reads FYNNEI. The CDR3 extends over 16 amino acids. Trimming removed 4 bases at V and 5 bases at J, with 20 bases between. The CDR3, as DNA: TGTGCCAGCAGTGGTGGAGCAGCGCGGGGGGGATATGGCTACACCTTC. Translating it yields CASSGGAARGGYGYTF.

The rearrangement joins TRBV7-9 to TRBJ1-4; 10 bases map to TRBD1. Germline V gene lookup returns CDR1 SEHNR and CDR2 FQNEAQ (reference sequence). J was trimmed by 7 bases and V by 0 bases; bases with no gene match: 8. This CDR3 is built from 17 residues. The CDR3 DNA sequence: TGTGCCAGCAGCTTAGCGTTCAGGGGGACAGGGGCTGAAAAACTGTTTTTT. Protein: CASSLAFRGTGAEKLFF.

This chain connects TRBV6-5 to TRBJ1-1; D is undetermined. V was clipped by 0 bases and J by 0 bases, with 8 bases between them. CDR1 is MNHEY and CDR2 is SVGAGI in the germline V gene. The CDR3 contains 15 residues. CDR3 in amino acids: CASSYSQDMNTEAFF. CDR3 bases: TGTGCCAGCAGTTACTCCCAGGATATGAACACTGAAGCTTTCTTT.

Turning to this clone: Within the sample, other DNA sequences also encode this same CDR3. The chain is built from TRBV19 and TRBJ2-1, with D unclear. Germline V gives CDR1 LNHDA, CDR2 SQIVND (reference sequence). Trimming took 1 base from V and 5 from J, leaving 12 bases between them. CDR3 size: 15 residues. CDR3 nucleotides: TGTGCCAGTAGTATAGGCCCACTGGAGCACAATGAGCAGTTCTTC. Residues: CASSIGPLEHNEQFF.

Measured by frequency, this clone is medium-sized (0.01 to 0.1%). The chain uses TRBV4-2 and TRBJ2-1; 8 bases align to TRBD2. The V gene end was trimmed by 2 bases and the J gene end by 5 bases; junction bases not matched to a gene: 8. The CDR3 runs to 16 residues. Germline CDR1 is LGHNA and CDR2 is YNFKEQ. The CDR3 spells CASSQLGAGDDNEQFF. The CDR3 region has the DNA TGTGCCAGCAGCCAACTTGGAGCGGGGGACGACAATGAGCAGTTCTTC.

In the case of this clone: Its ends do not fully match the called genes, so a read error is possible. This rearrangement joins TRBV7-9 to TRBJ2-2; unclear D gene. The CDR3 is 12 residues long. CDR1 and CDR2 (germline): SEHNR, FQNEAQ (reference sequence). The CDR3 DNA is TGTGCCAGCAGCTTTAACAACGGGGAGCTGTTTTTT. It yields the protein CASSFNNGELFF.

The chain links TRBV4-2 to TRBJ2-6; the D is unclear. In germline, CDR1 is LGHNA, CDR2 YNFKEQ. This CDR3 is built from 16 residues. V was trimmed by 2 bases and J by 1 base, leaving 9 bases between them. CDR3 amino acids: CASSQSLSSGANVLTF. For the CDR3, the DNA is TGTGCCAGCAGCCAAAGCCTTTCATCTGGGGCCAACGTCCTGACTTTC.

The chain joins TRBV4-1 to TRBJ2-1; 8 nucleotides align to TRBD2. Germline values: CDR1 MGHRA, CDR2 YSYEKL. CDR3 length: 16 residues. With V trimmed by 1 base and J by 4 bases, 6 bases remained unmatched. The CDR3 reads CASSQGTAGVYNEQFF. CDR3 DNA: TGCGCCAGCAGCCAAGGGACAGCGGGGGTATACAATGAGCAGTTCTTC.

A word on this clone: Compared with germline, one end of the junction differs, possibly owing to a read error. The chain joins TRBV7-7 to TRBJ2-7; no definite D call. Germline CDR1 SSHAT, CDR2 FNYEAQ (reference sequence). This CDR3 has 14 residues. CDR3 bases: TGTGCTAGCAGCCCCCGGCGGAGCTCCTACGAGCAGTACTTC. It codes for CASSPRRSSYEQYF. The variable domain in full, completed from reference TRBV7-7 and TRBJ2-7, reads GAGVSQSPRYKVTKRGQDVTLRCDPISSHATLYWYQQALGQGPEFLTYFNYEAQPDKSGLPSDRFSAERPEGSISTLTIQRTEQRDSAMYRCASSPRRSSYEQYFGPGTRLTVT.